These 10 T cell receptor beta chains originate from one sample sequenced in a study of blood T cell repertoires in COVID-19. Sequenced by immunoSEQ multiplex PCR; TCRdb stores in-frame clones only, minus some. This table has about 130,000 clones, about 85% appearing once. The sequenced sample consisted of peripheral blood. These receptor sequences come from a woman over 75 with COVID-19, enrolled during active disease.

The genes are TRBV5-6 and TRBJ2-5, with a tentative D call TRBD1 (5 bases). The CDR3 contains 15 residues. Between the trimmed V and J ends, which lost 2 bases and 7 bases, there was a span of 18 bases. In germline, CDR1 is SGHDT, CDR2 YYEEEE. The CDR3 loop is CASSFQGPVISTQYF. The CDR3, as DNA: TGTGCCAGCAGCTTCCAGGGTCCGGTTATCTCGACCCAGTACTTC.

This clone was seen only a few times. The genes are TRBV6-6 and TRBJ2-7; D uncertain. Per germline, CDR1 MNHNY and CDR2 SVGAGI (reference sequence). The CDR3 extends over 13 amino acids. Trimming removed 0 bases from V and 6 bases from J, with 9 bases in between. This CDR3 reads CASSYSFFIEQYF. The CDR3 bases are TGTGCCAGCAGTTACTCGTTTTTCATCGAGCAGTACTTC.

The CDR3 reads CASSQVGGNEAFF. The CDR3 DNA is TGTGCCAGCAGCCAAGTGGGGGGTAACGAAGCTTTCTTT. The chain carries TRBV3-1 (or the pseudogene TRBV3-2) and TRBJ1-1, with D maybe TRBD1 (5 bases). The CDR3 consists of 13 residues. V shed 1 base and J shed 8 bases, with 11 bases lying between them. Germline loops: CDR1 LGHDT, CDR2 YNNKEL (reference sequence).

This clone was seen only once. The chain employs TRBV18 and TRBJ1-5; D might be TRBD1 (6 bases). The CDR3 extends over 14 amino acids. V was clipped by 1 base and J by 9 bases, with 13 bases between them. The germline CDR1 and CDR2 sequences are KGHSH and LQKENI. As DNA, the CDR3 is TGTGCCAGCTCACCACGTCCAGGGGACCCGCCCCAGCATTTT. Translating it yields CASSPRPGDPPQHF.

For this clone: Different DNA sequences within this sample yield the same CDR3. V and J are TRBV28 and TRBJ1-1; no clear D. CDR1 and CDR2 (germline): MDHEN, SYDVKM. The V and J ends lost 7 bases and 1 base respectively, with 7 bases between them. The CDR3 is 12 amino acids. The CDR3 sequence: CASTGPNTEAFF. The DNA for the CDR3 is TGTGCCAGCACAGGTCCGAACACTGAAGCTTTCTTT.

The chain combines TRBV7-3 with TRBJ1-1; 8 bases line up with TRBD1. The junction had 6 bases not matched to a gene; V was cut back by 5 bases and J by 4 bases. Germline values: CDR1 SGHTA, CDR2 FQGTGA. The CDR3 runs to 14 residues. CDR3 nucleotides: TGTGCCAGCAGCCTCCAGGGGGCTTCCACTGAAGCTTTCTTT. This codes for CASSLQGASTEAFF.

This clone has a single count. The V gene is TRBV6-5, the J gene TRBJ2-6; 8 bases map to TRBD1. Germline trimming cut 7 bases from V and 2 bases from J; bases unmatched to any gene: 4. Germline V gene data show CDR1 as MNHEY and CDR2 as SVGAGI. This CDR3 has 15 amino acids. The CDR3 DNA is TGTGCCAGCAAAGAACAGGGGGCTGGGGCCAACGTCCTGACTTTC. Protein product: CASKEQGAGANVLTF.

The gene calls are TRBV25-1 and TRBJ1-4; 9 bases are a match to TRBD1. CDR3 length: 15 amino acids. V lost 2 bases to trimming and J lost 8 bases; unmatched junction nucleotides: 6. Germline CDR1 and CDR2: MGHDK and SYGVNS. CDR3 sequence reads: CASSETGGAWEKLFF. The CDR3 DNA sequence: TGTGCCAGCAGTGAAACAGGGGGCGCTTGGGAAAAACTGTTTTTT. Together with reference TRBV25-1 and TRBJ1-4, the CDR3 gives the full variable domain: EADIYQTPRYLVIGTGKKITLECSQTMGHDKMYWYQQDPGMELHLIHYSYGVNSTEKGDLSSESTVSRIRTEHFPLTLESARPSHTSQYLCASSETGGAWEKLFFGSGTQLSVL.

CDR3 DNA sequence: TGTGCCAGCAGCTTAACCCTCTCGAGCTCTGGAAACACCATATATTTT. It codes for CASSLTLSSSGNTIYF. V and J are TRBV7-2 and TRBJ1-3; no definite D call. This CDR3 contains 16 residues. V lost 2 bases and J 0 bases, leaving 11 bases between the germline ends. Germline V gene lookup returns CDR1 SGHTA and CDR2 FQGNSA.

The genes are TRBV25-1 and TRBJ2-5; tentatively, D is TRBD2 (7 bases). The CDR3 is made up of 15 amino acids. The germline V gene has CDR1 MGHDK and CDR2 SYGVNS. V was clipped by 0 bases and J by 5 bases, with 13 bases between them. The DNA of the CDR3 is TGTGCCAGCAGTGAATACTGGGGAGGGGGGGAGACCCAGTACTTC. Its protein product is CASSEYWGGGETQYF.